This T cell receptor beta chain was documented in a study of blood T cell repertoires in COVID-19. Across the study: Researchers got acute and convalescent COVID-19 samples from the United States, Italy and Spain. Sources were T cells, B-cell-depleted T cells, or PBMCs; the material itself was cDNA or gDNA.

In the authors' methods: Nucleated cell counts were estimated from reference gene primer amplification. Measured with immunoSEQ multiplex PCR; TCRdb has only the in-frame clones, and not every one. V and J calls and clone size are copied from that table; D and trimming were computed from the DNA. In the table there are 100,000 to 150,000 clones, about 88% of which are singletons. CDR1 is SNHLY, CDR2 FYNNEI, per germline. J gave up 2 bases and V 6 bases, and 6 bases lay outside the gene matches. The CDR3 spans 15 residues. The source material was peripheral blood. V is TRBV2 and J is TRBJ2-7, with TRBD1 matching over 11 bases. This receptor was identified in a woman aged 80 or over with acute or convalescent COVID-19. The CDR3 sequence: CASSETGQGAYEQYF. The CDR3 region has the DNA TGTGCCAGCAGCGAAACGGGACAGGGGGCCTACGAGCAGTACTTC.